A selection of T cell receptor beta chains follows, all from one sample in a study of shared clonotypes between healthy human individuals. Using immunoSEQ multiplex PCR, the repertoire was profiled, and TCRdb retains in-frame clones only, with some absent. The sample comprises 650,000 to 700,000 clones, about 90% of which are singletons, and 34% rests with the top ten. Sequencing input: memory CD8+ T cells from PBMCs. The receptors originated from a man aged 18 to 30 in good health. Some clones in this sample may be carry-over from other donors' samples. Both conserved end residues are part of each CDR3. D genes are given only for firm matches. Part of the rows lack a size; the others show once, few, many or a class for expanded clones.

v_gene: TRBV7-9
j_gene: TRBJ2-5
abundance: NA
d_gene: NA
CDR3nt: TGTGCCAGCAGCCCCCACCGGGCAGGGCTACAAGAGACCCAGTACTTC
CDR3aa: CASSPHRAGLQETQYF

v_gene: TRBV6-6
j_gene: TRBJ1-5
abundance: few
d_gene: NA
CDR3nt: TGTGCCAGCAGTTACAACTTCAATCAGCCCCAGCATTTT
CDR3aa: CASSYNFNQPQHF

v_gene: TRBV5-6
j_gene: TRBJ2-7
abundance: NA
d_gene: NA
CDR3nt: TGTGCCAGCAGCAGGGGCCTGGGGTCCTACGAGCAGTACTTC
CDR3aa: CASSRGLGSYEQYF

v_gene: TRBV12-5
j_gene: TRBJ1-5
abundance: NA
d_gene: NA
CDR3nt: TGTGCTAGTGGGGCCGGGGGGCTGGGTCAGCCCCAGCATTTT
CDR3aa: CASGAGGLGQPQHF

v_gene: TRBV6-1
j_gene: TRBJ1-5
abundance: NA
d_gene: NA
CDR3nt: TGTGCCAGCAGTGAAGGAGAATTTTATAGCAATCAGCCCCAGCATTTT
CDR3aa: CASSEGEFYSNQPQHF

v_gene: TRBV6-5
j_gene: TRBJ2-3
abundance: once
d_gene: TRBD2
CDR3nt: TGTGCCAGCAGTGAGCGGGACACAGATACGCAGTATTTT
CDR3aa: CASSERDTDTQYF

v_gene: TRBV7-9
j_gene: TRBJ1-1
abundance: NA
d_gene: NA
CDR3nt: TGTGCCAGCAGCTCCGCCAGGGTTGACACTGAAGCTTTCTTT
CDR3aa: CASSSARVDTEAFF

v_gene: TRBV6-4
j_gene: TRBJ2-1
abundance: NA
d_gene: NA
CDR3nt: TGTGCCAGCAGTGACGGTGGGAGCTCCTACAATGAGCAGTTCTTC
CDR3aa: CASSDGGSSYNEQFF

v_gene: TRBV29-1
j_gene: TRBJ2-5
abundance: NA
d_gene: TRBD2
CDR3nt: TGCAGCGTTGAATTGGGACTAGCGGGAGGGCCGGGGACCCAGTACTTC
CDR3aa: CSVELGLAGGPGTQYF

v_gene: TRBV28
j_gene: TRBJ1-3
abundance: NA
d_gene: NA
CDR3nt: TGTGCCAGCAGCACGGGAAACACCATATATTTT
CDR3aa: CASSTGNTIYF

v_gene: TRBV7-2
j_gene: TRBJ2-3
abundance: NA
d_gene: NA
CDR3nt: TGTGCCAGCAGCTTAGTGGGTAGCACAGATACGCAGTATTTT
CDR3aa: CASSLVGSTDTQYF

v_gene: TRBV7-8
j_gene: TRBJ2-2
abundance: NA
d_gene: NA
CDR3nt: TGTGCCAGCAGCTTCGGAGGGCGCGGCACCGGGGAGCTGTTTTTT
CDR3aa: CASSFGGRGTGELFF

v_gene: TRBV4-3
j_gene: TRBJ2-7
abundance: NA
d_gene: NA
CDR3nt: TGCGCCAGCAGCCAAGATTATGGCGGAACCTACGAGCAGTACTTC
CDR3aa: CASSQDYGGTYEQYF

v_gene: TRBV28
j_gene: TRBJ1-1
abundance: NA
d_gene: TRBD1
CDR3nt: TGTGCCAGCAGTTTCTTTACCCTCGACAGGGGAATTACTGAAGCTTTCTTT
CDR3aa: CASSFFTLDRGITEAFF

v_gene: TRBV6-1
j_gene: TRBJ2-7
abundance: NA
d_gene: TRBD1
CDR3nt: TGTGCCAGCAGTGTCCTTCTCAGGGGGCTCCAGGGCTTCGAGCAGTACTTC
CDR3aa: CASSVLLRGLQGFEQYF

v_gene: TRBV15
j_gene: TRBJ2-5
abundance: NA
d_gene: NA
CDR3nt: TGTGCCACCGCAGACTCGGGGAGGGAGACCCAGTACTTC
CDR3aa: CATADSGRETQYF

v_gene: TRBV6-5
j_gene: TRBJ1-5
abundance: NA
d_gene: TRBD1
CDR3nt: TGTGCCAGCAGGTCACAGGGGGCGGTCGGTCAGCCCCAGCATTTT
CDR3aa: CASRSQGAVGQPQHF

v_gene: TRBV5-5
j_gene: TRBJ1-1
abundance: NA
d_gene: NA
CDR3nt: TGTGCCAGCAGCCCCCGCGGGGTTGAATCTGAAGCTTTCTTT
CDR3aa: CASSPRGVESEAFF

v_gene: TRBV4-1
j_gene: TRBJ1-1
abundance: NA
d_gene: NA
CDR3nt: TGCGCCAGCAGCCAAGCCCCGGGGATGAACACTGAAGCTTTCTTT
CDR3aa: CASSQAPGMNTEAFF

v_gene: TRBV29-1
j_gene: TRBJ2-1
abundance: NA
d_gene: NA
CDR3nt: TGCAGCGTTTGGGGGCGGGATTCCTACAATGAGCAGTTCTTC
CDR3aa: CSVWGRDSYNEQFF

v_gene: TRBV6-5
j_gene: TRBJ2-7
abundance: NA
d_gene: TRBD2
CDR3nt: TGTGCCAGCAGTTACGGGCGGGAGTCCCACGAGCAGTACTTC
CDR3aa: CASSYGRESHEQYF

v_gene: TRBV11-3
j_gene: TRBJ2-1
abundance: NA
d_gene: NA
CDR3nt: TGTGCCAGCAGCCCCCCGGGGACTTTTCGGAATGAGCAGTTCTTC
CDR3aa: CASSPPGTFRNEQFF

v_gene: TRBV27
j_gene: TRBJ2-7
abundance: NA
d_gene: NA
CDR3nt: TGTGCCAGCAGTCCGAGGGTTAACTACGAGCAGTACTTC
CDR3aa: CASSPRVNYEQYF

v_gene: TRBV10-2
j_gene: TRBJ2-7
abundance: NA
d_gene: TRBD1
CDR3nt: TGCGCCAGCAGCATGACAGGGATAAGATACGAGCAGTACTTC
CDR3aa: CASSMTGIRYEQYF

v_gene: TRBV5-1
j_gene: TRBJ2-3
abundance: NA
d_gene: NA
CDR3nt: TGCGCCAGCAGCTTGGCCGGGAAGGGAGGCGGCACAGATACGCAGTATTTT
CDR3aa: CASSLAGKGGGTDTQYF

v_gene: TRBV7-8
j_gene: TRBJ2-7
abundance: NA
d_gene: NA
CDR3nt: TGTGCCAGCAGCTACCGAGGCGAGCAGTACTTC
CDR3aa: CASSYRGEQYF

v_gene: TRBV19
j_gene: TRBJ2-1
abundance: NA
d_gene: NA
CDR3nt: TGTGCCAGTAATAACTACAATGAGCAGTTCTTC
CDR3aa: CASNNYNEQFF

v_gene: TRBV4-1
j_gene: TRBJ2-3
abundance: NA
d_gene: TRBD1
CDR3nt: TGCGCCAGCAGCCAGTACCGACAGGGGGCGTTTGATACGCAGTATTTT
CDR3aa: CASSQYRQGAFDTQYF

v_gene: TRBV4-3
j_gene: TRBJ2-1
abundance: NA
d_gene: NA
CDR3nt: TGCGCCAGCAGCCAGGACGATTTGTACGGGACAGAGCAGTTCTTC
CDR3aa: CASSQDDLYGTEQFF

v_gene: TRBV27
j_gene: TRBJ2-1
abundance: NA
d_gene: TRBD2
CDR3nt: TGTGCCAGCAGAGGACTAGCCATAAATGAGCAGTTCTTC
CDR3aa: CASRGLAINEQFF

v_gene: TRBV19
j_gene: TRBJ1-1
abundance: NA
d_gene: NA
CDR3nt: TGTGCCAGTAGTATCACGACGAACACTGAAGCTTTCTTT
CDR3aa: CASSITTNTEAFF

v_gene: TRBV6-4
j_gene: TRBJ1-1
abundance: once
d_gene: TRBD1
CDR3nt: TGTGCCAGCAGGGAGACAGGGGAGGGAGTAACTGAAGCTTTCTTT
CDR3aa: CASRETGEGVTEAFF

v_gene: TRBV6-1
j_gene: TRBJ2-2
abundance: NA
d_gene: NA
CDR3nt: TGTGCCAGCAGTGAAGCCCCCGCCGGCGGGGAGCTGTTTTTT
CDR3aa: CASSEAPAGGELFF